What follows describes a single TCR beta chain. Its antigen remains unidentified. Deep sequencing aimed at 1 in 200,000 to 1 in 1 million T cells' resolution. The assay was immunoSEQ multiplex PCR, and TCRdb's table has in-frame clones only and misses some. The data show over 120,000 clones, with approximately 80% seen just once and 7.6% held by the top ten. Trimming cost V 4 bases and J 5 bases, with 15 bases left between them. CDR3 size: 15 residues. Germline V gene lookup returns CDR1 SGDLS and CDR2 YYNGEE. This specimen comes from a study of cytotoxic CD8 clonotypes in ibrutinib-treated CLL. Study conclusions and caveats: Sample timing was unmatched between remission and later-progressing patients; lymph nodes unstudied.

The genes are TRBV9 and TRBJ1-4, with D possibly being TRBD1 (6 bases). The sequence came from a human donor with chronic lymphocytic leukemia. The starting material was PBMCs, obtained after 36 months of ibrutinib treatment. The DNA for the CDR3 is TGTGCCAGCAGCTTCATGGACAGTACGAATGAAAAACTGTTTTTT. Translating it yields CASSFMDSTNEKLFF. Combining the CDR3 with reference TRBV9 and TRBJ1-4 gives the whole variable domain DSGVTQTPKHLITATGQRVTLRCSPRSGDLSVYWYQQSLDQGLQFLIQYYNGEERAKGNILERFSAQQFPDLHSELNLSSLELGDSALYFCASSFMDSTNEKLFFGSGTQLSVL.